The T cell receptor beta chain under discussion was sequenced for a study of CD8 T cells in ankylosing spondylitis. Broader study findings: Apparently characteristic of ankylosing spondylitis blood was a TCR beta motif (fewer than ten highly homologous variants). In ankylosing spondylitis patients, matched synovial fluid reportedly showed significant enrichment of disease-linked clones.

Molecular-barcoded quantitative 5'-RACE produced these TCR beta libraries. TCRdb reprocessed the 5' RACE reads via MiXCR and lists one record per CDR3 protein. Among approximately 200,000 distinct CDR3 sequences listed, over 10% were seen once. Germline V lookup: CDR1 SGHAT, CDR2 FQNNGV. The CDR3 contains 16 residues. With V trimmed by 6 bases and J by 12 bases, 13 bases remained unmatched. Ten or more counts support this clonotype. The antigen is unknown. Sequencing was done on a sample of blood, either unsorted or a sorted T cell fraction (not recorded which). This TCR derives from a female donor with ankylosing spondylitis or in good health (not recorded which). The chain carries TRBV11-2 and TRBJ2-1; TRBD2 matches at 14 bases. CDR3 DNA: TGTGCCAGCAGTCGCGAGGGACTAGCGGGAGATCGATGGCAGTTCTTC. Protein sequence: CASSREGLAGDRWQFF.